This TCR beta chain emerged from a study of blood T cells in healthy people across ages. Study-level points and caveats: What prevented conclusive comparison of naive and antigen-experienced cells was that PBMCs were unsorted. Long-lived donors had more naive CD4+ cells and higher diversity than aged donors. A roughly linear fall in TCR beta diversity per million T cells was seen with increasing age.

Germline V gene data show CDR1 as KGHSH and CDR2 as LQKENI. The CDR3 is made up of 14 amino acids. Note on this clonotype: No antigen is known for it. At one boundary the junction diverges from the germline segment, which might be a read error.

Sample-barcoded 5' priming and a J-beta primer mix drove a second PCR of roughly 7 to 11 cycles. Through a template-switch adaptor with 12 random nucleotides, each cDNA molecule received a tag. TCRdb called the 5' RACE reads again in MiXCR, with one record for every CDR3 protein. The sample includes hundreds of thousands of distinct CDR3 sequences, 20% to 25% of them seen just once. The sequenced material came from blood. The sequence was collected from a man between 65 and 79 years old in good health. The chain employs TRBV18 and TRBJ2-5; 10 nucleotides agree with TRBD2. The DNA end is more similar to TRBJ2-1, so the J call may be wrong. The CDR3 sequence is CASSPLAGIGEQFF. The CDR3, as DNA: TGTGCTAGCTCACCACTAGCGGGAATCGGTGAGCAGTTCTTC.